This entry lists 4 T cell receptor beta chains sequenced from one sample in a study of blood T cell repertoires in COVID-19. TCRdb's table, derived via immunoSEQ multiplex PCR, lists solely in-frame clones and lacks some. The table has about 210,000 clones, more than 75% seen once. Sequenced sample: peripheral blood. These receptors came from a woman aged 40 to 50 with acute or convalescent COVID-19.

This chain links TRBV18 with TRBJ1-5, with D possibly being TRBD1 (6 bases). The CDR3 totals 20 residues. V was clipped by 1 base and J by 3 bases, with 25 bases between them. Germline CDR1 reads KGHSH; CDR2 reads LQKENI. The DNA for the CDR3 is TGTGCCAGCTCACCACTGGGGGCCCCCAGGCCTCTAGGGCCCAATCAGCCCCAGCATTTT. It codes for CASSPLGAPRPLGPNQPQHF.

The chain carries TRBV5-1 and TRBJ2-3, with 10 nucleotides matching TRBD1. The CDR3 is 14 residues long. J was trimmed by 3 bases and V by 8 bases; bases with no gene match: 6. Per the germline V gene, CDR1 is SGHRS and CDR2 is YFSETQ. The CDR3 region is CASRDRGRTDTQYF. The CDR3 DNA reads TGCGCCAGTAGGGACAGGGGAAGGACAGATACGCAGTATTTT.

This chain links TRBV18 with TRBJ1-2, with 8 nucleotides matching TRBD1. CDR3 length: 13 residues. V shed 6 bases and J 7 bases; nucleotides not matched to a gene: 7. Germline CDR1 KGHSH, CDR2 LQKENI. The CDR3 nucleotides are TGTGCCAGCTCCAGGGGGCAGTTCTTTGGCTACACCTTC. Protein: CASSRGQFFGYTF. The full variable domain, rest sourced from reference TRBV18 and TRBJ1-2, is NAGVMQNPRHLVRRRGQEARLRCSPMKGHSHVYWYRQLPEEGLKFMVYLQKENIIDESGMPKERFSAEFPKEGPSILRIQQVVRGDSAAYFCASSRGQFFGYTFGSGTRLTVV.

This clone was seen once. The rearrangement uses TRBV2 and TRBJ2-1; TRBD2 is a possible D gene (6 bases). V shed 1 base and J shed 5 bases, with 15 bases lying between them. The CDR3 contains 16 residues. Germline CDR1 SNHLY, CDR2 FYNNEI. In DNA form, the CDR3 reads TGTGCCAGCAGTGAAGTCGAGACTAGAAGGCACAATGAGCAGTTCTTC. Translation: CASSEVETRRHNEQFF.